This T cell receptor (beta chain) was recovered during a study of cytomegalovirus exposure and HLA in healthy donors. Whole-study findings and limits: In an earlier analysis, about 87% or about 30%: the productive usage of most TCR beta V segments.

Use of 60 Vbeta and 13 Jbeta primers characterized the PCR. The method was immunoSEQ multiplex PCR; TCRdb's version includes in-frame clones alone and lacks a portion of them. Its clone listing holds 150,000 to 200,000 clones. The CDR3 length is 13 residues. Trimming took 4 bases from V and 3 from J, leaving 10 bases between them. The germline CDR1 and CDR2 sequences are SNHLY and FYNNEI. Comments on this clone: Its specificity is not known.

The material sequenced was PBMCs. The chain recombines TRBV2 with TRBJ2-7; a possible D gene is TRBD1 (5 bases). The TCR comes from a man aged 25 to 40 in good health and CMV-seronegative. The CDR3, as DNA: TGTGCCAGCAGTGCAGGGTTGGGCTACGAGCAGTACTTC. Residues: CASSAGLGYEQYF.